In this sample, the clone carrying this TCR beta chain turned up a few times. The data were obtained in a study of T-cell memory formation after mild COVID-19. The CDR3 has 13 amino acids. Between the trimmed V and J ends, which lost 6 bases and 3 bases, there was a span of 11 bases. Germline CDR1 KGHDR, CDR2 SFDVKD. TCRdb passed the 5' RACE reads through MiXCR, listing each CDR3 protein once. The sample consists of about 450,000 distinct CDR3 sequences, 20% to 30% of them appearing once. The clonotype originates from an adult woman who had mild COVID-19 (a few samples of this study predate the infection). Cell type and time point are not known. The specimen was PBMCs or a T cell subset sorted from them (not recorded which). The V gene is TRBV24-1, the J gene TRBJ2-7; TRBD1 might be the D (6 bases). CDR3 DNA: TGTGCCACCAGTCCAAACAGGGACTACGAGCAGTACTTC. Amino acids: CATSPNRDYEQYF.